The 26 T cell receptor beta chains reported below all come from one sample, sequenced in a study of shared clonotypes between healthy human individuals. Clones were read by immunoSEQ multiplex PCR, and TCRdb kept only the in-frame ones, dropping some. The sample has about half a million clones, 79% seen once. The sample was PBMCs. The origin of the receptors is a middle-aged woman in good health. Some clones in this sample may be carry-over from other donors' samples.

This chain joins TRBV9 and TRBJ2-7; 14 positions agree with TRBD2. The CDR3 runs to 15 residues. Trimming at V came to 3 bases and at J to 5 bases, leaving 4 bases not matched to a gene. The germline V gene has CDR1 SGDLS and CDR2 YYNGEE. The CDR3 sequence: CASSAGTSGSHEQYF. The CDR3 nucleotides read TGTGCCAGCAGCGCCGGGACTAGCGGGAGCCACGAGCAGTACTTC.

V usage is TRBV2 and J usage is TRBJ2-5; 13 bases map to TRBD2. CDR1 and CDR2 from the germline V gene are SNHLY and FYNNEI. The CDR3 contains 14 residues. V shed 6 bases, J shed 2 bases, and the junction held 0 bases outside the gene matches. CDR3 nucleotides: TGTGCCAGCAGGACTAGCGGGAGGCAAGAGACCCAGTACTTC. This encodes CASRTSGRQETQYF.

The CDR3 DNA sequence: TGTGCCAGTGGGGATGGAGGGGGTGGGCCCCAGCATTTT. Amino acids: CASGDGGGGPQHF. The gene calls are TRBV19 and TRBJ1-5; weak D call: TRBD1 (6 bases). V was pared by 8 bases and J by 9 bases, with 17 bases between. The CDR3 has 13 residues. Germline lookup yields CDR1 LNHDA and CDR2 SQIVND (reference sequence).

The rearrangement uses TRBV30 and TRBJ2-5; D perhaps matches TRBD1 (5 bases). Germline CDR1 is GTSNPN and CDR2 is SVGIG (reference sequence). The CDR3 consists of 14 residues. V dropped 0 bases and J dropped 11 bases, with 19 bases sitting between them. The chain's CDR3 is CAWSVSGGTGEQYF. The CDR3 DNA sequence: TGTGCCTGGAGTGTATCCGGCGGCACAGGAGAGCAGTACTTC.

The chain combines TRBV13 with TRBJ2-5, with 15 nucleotides matching TRBD2. CDR1 is PRHDT, CDR2 FYEKMQ, per germline (reference sequence). The CDR3 sequence is 17 residues long. J lost 4 bases, V lost 5 bases, and 8 bases had no gene match. CDR3 nucleotides: TGTGCCAGCAGCAAACTGGGGGGACTAGCGGGAGGAGAGACCCAGTACTTC. It yields the protein CASSKLGGLAGGETQYF.

The gene calls are TRBV19 and TRBJ1-4, with D possibly matching TRBD1 (5 bases). The CDR3 extends over 15 amino acids. V lost 1 base, J lost 6 bases, and 12 bases lay in between. Germline loops: CDR1 LNHDA, CDR2 SQIVND (reference sequence). The CDR3 loop is CASSIVGTTYEKLFF. The CDR3 bases are TGTGCCAGTAGTATAGTTGGGACGACTTATGAAAAACTGTTTTTT.

V gene TRBV6-5 combines with J gene TRBJ1-4, with TRBD1 identical over 8 bases. The CDR3 is 13 residues long. With 4 bases clipped from V and 10 bases from J, the junction kept 5 bases outside the gene matches. In germline, CDR1 is MNHEY, CDR2 SVGAGI. The CDR3 nucleotides read TGTGCCAGCAGTTGGGGGACAGGACGAAAACTGTTTTTT. Translated: CASSWGTGRKLFF.

Details on this clone: Other DNA sequences from this sample encode an identical CDR3 as well. The chain is built from TRBV27 and TRBJ1-5; D not resolved. CDR1 is MNHEY, CDR2 SMNVEV, per germline (reference sequence). This CDR3 is built from 12 residues. Trimming left V 3 bases short and J 3 bases short, with 3 bases between. The CDR3 sequence: CASSFYNQPQHF. CDR3 nucleotide sequence: TGTGCCAGCAGTTTCTACAATCAGCCCCAGCATTTT.

J is TRBJ2-2 and V is TRBV4-2; tentative D call: TRBD2 (5 bases). V lost 1 base, J lost 2 bases, and 8 bases lay in between. This CDR3 comprises 15 residues. The germline V gene encodes CDR1 LGHNA and CDR2 YNFKEQ. The CDR3 sequence: CASSQGTQNTGELFF. Written as DNA, the CDR3 is TGTGCCAGCAGCCAAGGGACTCAAAACACCGGGGAGCTGTTTTTT.

The chain is built from TRBV19 and TRBJ1-1, with 10 nucleotides matching TRBD1. V shed 9 bases and J 4 bases; nucleotides not matched to a gene: 8. The length of the CDR3 is 14 residues. Per germline, CDR1 LNHDA and CDR2 SQIVND (reference sequence). CDR3 coding DNA: TGTGCCAGCAGAACCGGGACAGGGGTCACTGAAGCTTTCTTT. Protein sequence: CASRTGTGVTEAFF. Filled out from reference TRBV19 and TRBJ1-1, the complete variable domain reads DGGITQSPKYLFRKEGQNVTLSCEQNLNHDAMYWYRQDPGQGLRLIYYSQIVNDFQKGDIAEGYSVSREKKESFPLTVTSAQKNPTAFYLCASRTGTGVTEAFFGQGTRLTVV.

This rearrangement joins TRBV5-1 to TRBJ2-2; weak D call: TRBD1 (6 bases). The length of the CDR3 is 16 residues. Germline V CDR1 and CDR2: SGHRS, YFSETQ. The ends were cut back, 0 bases at V and 0 bases at J, with 9 bases in the middle. The CDR3 spells CASSLVGTTNTGELFF. Here the CDR3 DNA reads TGCGCCAGCAGCTTGGTGGGGACAACGAACACCGGGGAGCTGTTTTTT. Supplemented by reference TRBV5-1 and TRBJ2-2, the full variable domain reads KAGVTQTPRYLIKTRGQQVTLSCSPISGHRSVSWYQQTPGQGLQFLFEYFSETQRNKGNFPGRFSGRQFSNSRSEMNVSTLELGDSALYLCASSLVGTTNTGELFFGEGSRLTVL.

This clone has just a few counts. This rearrangement joins TRBV28 to TRBJ1-2; no clear D gene. Between the trimmed V and J ends, which lost 6 bases and 3 bases, there was a span of 8 bases. Germline V CDR1 and CDR2: MDHEN, SYDVKM. This CDR3 comprises 12 residues. The CDR3 sequence: CASRGGYYGYTF. Written as DNA, the CDR3 is TGTGCCAGCAGGGGAGGATACTATGGCTACACCTTC.

The chain recombines TRBV7-9 with TRBJ2-1, with D possibly being TRBD1 or TRBD2 (7 bases each). CDR3 length: 14 amino acids. The germline CDR1 and CDR2 sequences are SEHNR and FQNEAQ (reference sequence). Trimming pared 3 bases from V and 7 bases from J, leaving 13 bases between. The DNA of the CDR3 is TGTGCCAGCAGCTTGACTAGCAGGGGGAATGAGCAGTTCTTC. As protein: CASSLTSRGNEQFF.

The V gene is TRBV7-3, the J gene TRBJ2-7, with D perhaps matching TRBD1 (7 bases). Germline CDR1 reads SGHTA; CDR2 reads FQGTGA. Trimming cost V 5 bases and J 5 bases, with 16 bases left between them. The CDR3 consists of 14 residues. This CDR3 is CASSQGGPRDEQYF. DNA for the CDR3: TGTGCCAGCAGCCAGGGGGGCCCCCGAGACGAGCAGTACTTC.

The chain couples TRBV28 to TRBJ2-7, with 9 bases aligning to TRBD2. The CDR3 extends over 17 amino acids. Unmatched junction bases numbered 16, after V lost 6 bases and J lost 4 bases. CDR1 and CDR2 (germline): MDHEN, SYDVKM. The CDR3 nucleotides read TGTGCCAGCAGACCGCTAGCGGGATCCAGTTGGGGGTACGAGCAGTACTTC. Amino acid sequence: CASRPLAGSSWGYEQYF.

This rearrangement joins TRBV10-3 to TRBJ2-7; 12 bases match TRBD2. V shed 9 bases, J shed 5 bases, and the junction held 5 bases outside the gene matches. The germline V gene has CDR1 ENHRY and CDR2 SYGVKD. This CDR3 is 13 amino acids long. In nucleotides, the CDR3 is TGTGCCATGACTAGCGGGAGTTTCAACGAGCAGTACTTC. As protein: CAMTSGSFNEQYF.

The rearrangement joins TRBV27 to TRBJ2-5, with D perhaps being TRBD1 or TRBD2 (5 bases each). The CDR3 totals 15 residues. The V end lost 10 bases, the J end lost 2 bases, and 20 bases lay between the germline ends. The germline V gene has CDR1 MNHEY and CDR2 SMNVEV (reference sequence). CDR3 loop: CATADLTRGQETQYF. The CDR3 nucleotides read TGTGCCACGGCCGACCTGACGAGGGGTCAAGAGACCCAGTACTTC.

The rearrangement links TRBV5-1 to TRBJ2-7; a possible D gene is TRBD2 (6 bases). Germline loops: CDR1 SGHRS, CDR2 YFSETQ. The CDR3 is 16 amino acids. The V end lost 6 bases, the J end lost 2 bases, and 21 bases lay between the germline ends. The CDR3: CASTPRGGGGAYEQYF. CDR3 nucleotides: TGCGCCAGCACTCCAAGGGGTGGCGGAGGGGCCTACGAGCAGTACTTC.

The rearrangement links TRBV18 to TRBJ1-5; the match to TRBD1 covers 8 bases. The CDR3 totals 14 residues. Germline values: CDR1 KGHSH, CDR2 LQKENI. The ends lost 3 bases at V and 7 bases at J; junction bases unmatched: 5. The DNA of the CDR3 is TGTGCCAGCTCACCCGGACAGGGCGGCCAGCCCCAGCATTTT. Translated, it gives CASSPGQGGQPQHF. Full variable domain (missing parts from reference TRBV18 and TRBJ1-5): NAGVMQNPRHLVRRRGQEARLRCSPMKGHSHVYWYRQLPEEGLKFMVYLQKENIIDESGMPKERFSAEFPKEGPSILRIQQVVRGDSAAYFCASSPGQGGQPQHFGDGTRLSIL.

The chain carries TRBV18 and TRBJ2-1; D is possibly TRBD2 (5 bases). From germline, CDR1 is KGHSH and CDR2 LQKENI. Deletions cut 3 bases from V and 8 bases from J, with 11 bases between. The CDR3 length is 13 residues. This chain's CDR3 is CASSPGGFDEQFF. The CDR3 DNA reads as TGTGCCAGCTCACCTGGCGGGTTCGATGAGCAGTTCTTC.

This clone appeared a single time. The chain links TRBV11-3 to TRBJ1-1; TRBD1 is a possible D gene (5 bases). Between the trimmed V and J ends, which lost 1 base and 10 bases, there was a span of 7 bases. CDR1 SGHNT and CDR2 YENEEA come from the germline V gene. The CDR3 runs to 11 residues. The DNA of the CDR3 is TGTGCCAGCAGCTTAGGGGGGGGAGCTTTCTTT. Translated, it gives CASSLGGGAFF.

In nucleotides, the CDR3 is TGTGCCAGCTCATCCGCGTCTGGATCCTACGAGCAGTACTTC. As protein: CASSSASGSYEQYF. The chain combines TRBV18 with TRBJ2-7, with unresolved D. Trimming shortened V by 5 bases and J by 1 base, and 12 bases separated the two germline ends. Germline V lookup: CDR1 KGHSH, CDR2 LQKENI. There are 14 residues in the CDR3.

This sequence joins TRBV19 and TRBJ2-3, with D perhaps assigned TRBD1 or TRBD2 (6 bases each). This CDR3 comprises 12 residues. CDR1 LNHDA and CDR2 SQIVND come from the germline V gene (reference sequence). Between the trimmed V and J ends, which lost 6 bases and 4 bases, there was a span of 8 bases. The CDR3 region is CASRGGPDTQYF. The CDR3 nucleotides are TGTGCCAGTAGAGGGGGGCCAGATACGCAGTATTTT.

The V gene is TRBV30, the J gene TRBJ1-5; 7 nucleotides match TRBD1. Germline CDR1 and CDR2: GTSNPN and SVGIG (reference sequence). The CDR3 length is 13 residues. V trimming: 2 bases; J trimming: 5 bases; junction bases outside the gene matches: 3. CDR3: CAWSLDRDQPQHF. CDR3 DNA sequence: TGTGCCTGGAGTCTCGACAGGGATCAGCCCCAGCATTTT.

V gene TRBV30 combines with J gene TRBJ2-7; TRBD1 might be the D (6 bases). The CDR3 covers 15 residues. Per the germline V gene, CDR1 is GTSNPN and CDR2 is SVGIG (reference sequence). V lost 2 bases to trimming and J lost 1 base, with 15 bases between them. This chain's CDR3 is CAWSSGQTPSYEQYF. The CDR3 DNA is TGTGCCTGGAGTAGCGGACAGACTCCATCCTACGAGCAGTACTTC.

This rearrangement joins TRBV28 to TRBJ1-2; a weak D match, TRBD1 (5 bases). The CDR3 spans 12 residues. V was trimmed by 6 bases and J by 8 bases, leaving 13 bases between them. Germline lookup yields CDR1 MDHEN and CDR2 SYDVKM. CDR3 in DNA: TGTGCCAGCAGCCCCTTGGAGGGGGGCTACACCTTC. Translating gives CASSPLEGGYTF.